This T cell receptor (beta chain) was profiled in a study of spatial heterogeneity in lung cancer. Study background: The average appearance count of each unique TCR and UMI combination in raw reads was more than eight.

As to time point: sample taken at primary tumor resection. The authors sequenced whole RNA from tumor, nontumor lung or frozen PBMC without sorting. V dropped 3 bases and J dropped 2 bases, with 10 bases sitting between them. This CDR3 comprises 15 residues. Per the germline V gene, CDR1 is SGHNT and CDR2 is YENEEA. This clonotype was seen more than once but under ten times. TCRdb reanalysed the 5' RACE reads using MiXCR and keeps one entry per CDR3 protein. This table holds 35,000 to 45,000 distinct CDR3 sequences, around 5.2% found once. The clonotype comes from a female donor with early-stage non-small cell lung cancer. This chain joins TRBV11-3 and TRBJ2-2; D is perhaps TRBD2 (5 bases). The input for sequencing was PBMCs, taken at surgery. The CDR3 loop reads CASSFGVPNTGELFF. CDR3 DNA sequence: TGTGCCAGCAGCTTCGGGGTCCCTAACACCGGGGAGCTGTTTTTT. The whole variable domain, filled in from reference TRBV11-3 and TRBJ2-2, reads EAGVVQSPRYKIIEKKQPVAFWCNPISGHNTLYWYLQNLGQGPELLIRYENEEAVDDSQLPKDRFSAERLKGVDSTLKIQPAELGDSAVYLCASSFGVPNTGELFFGEGSRLTVL.